This section outlines one T cell receptor beta chain sequence together with its context. This specimen belongs to a study of blood T cell repertoires in COVID-19. Followed longitudinally, the Seattle patients had been enrolled during active infection. CDR1 is MNHEY and CDR2 is SVGEGT in the germline V gene. The ends were cut back, 4 bases at V and 4 bases at J, with 17 bases in the middle. The CDR3 has 15 residues. The table came from immunoSEQ multiplex PCR; TCRdb's copy has only in-frame clones and leaves some out. This table has about 130,000 clones, about four fifths appearing once. The source of this sequence is a man aged 25-45 years with COVID-19, enrolled during active disease. The sequenced sample was peripheral blood. This rearrangement joins TRBV6-2 or TRBV6-3 to TRBJ2-7, with TRBD1 as a possible D gene (6 bases). The CDR3 nucleotides read TGTGCCAGCAGTTCCTCGTGGGACATAGGATACGAGCAGTACTTC. Amino acids: CASSSSWDIGYEQYF.